This entry lists 18 T cell receptor beta chains sequenced from one sample in a study of cytomegalovirus exposure and HLA in healthy donors. TCRdb's copy holds only in-frame clones and misses some; the assay was immunoSEQ multiplex PCR. The sample consists of some 190,000 clones, approximately 85% of them appearing once. Sequencing was done on a sample of PBMCs. The receptors come from a woman aged 18-30 years in good health and CMV-seronegative.

V and J are TRBV27 and TRBJ1-2, with D maybe TRBD1 (5 bases). V lost 8 bases to trimming and J lost 4 bases, with 23 bases between them. The CDR3 spans 16 residues. The germline gives CDR1 MNHEY, CDR2 SMNVEV (reference sequence). The CDR3 region is CASSSRAPMQIYGYTF. The CDR3 bases are TGTGCCAGCTCGAGCAGGGCCCCCATGCAGATCTATGGCTACACCTTC.

V and J are TRBV5-1 and TRBJ1-1, with D uncertain. V dropped 4 bases and J dropped 5 bases, with 12 bases sitting between them. Germline CDR1 SGHRS, CDR2 YFSETQ. The CDR3 is 13 amino acids. This CDR3 is CASSGSLGTEAFF. The CDR3 DNA sequence: TGCGCCAGCAGCGGCAGTCTTGGTACTGAAGCTTTCTTT.

V gene TRBV6-5 combines with J gene TRBJ1-3, with 8 positions matching TRBD1. V dropped 2 bases and J dropped 4; count of bases not matched to a gene: 4. Germline lookup yields CDR1 MNHEY and CDR2 SVGAGI. This CDR3 region has 15 residues. CDR3 sequence reads: CASSYTRGQGNTIYF. CDR3 bases: TGTGCCAGCAGTTACACCAGGGGGCAAGGAAACACCATATATTTT.

This clone appeared a single time. This chain joins TRBV30 and TRBJ1-5, with D hard to call. This CDR3 spans 17 amino acids. CDR1 and CDR2 from the germline V gene are GTSNPN and SVGIG (reference sequence). V was shortened by 0 bases and J by 1 base, with 16 bases between the two germline ends. CDR3: CAWSVSRTGRSNQPQHF. The CDR3 region has the DNA TGTGCCTGGAGTGTATCCCGGACCGGGAGGAGCAATCAGCCCCAGCATTTT.

The genes are TRBV6-4 and TRBJ2-1; D not certain. This CDR3 comprises 16 residues. Germline values: CDR1 MRHNA, CDR2 SNTAGT. The ends were cut back, 0 bases at V and 2 bases at J, with 11 bases in the middle. CDR3: CASSDSSKKTYNEQFF. The CDR3 region has the DNA TGTGCCAGCAGTGACTCTTCAAAAAAAACCTACAATGAGCAGTTCTTC.

The rearrangement links TRBV29-1 to TRBJ2-1; the D is unclear. CDR1 and CDR2 from the germline V gene are SQVTM and ANQGSEA. Trimming stripped 4 bases from V and 0 bases from J, with 13 bases between. The CDR3 is 15 amino acids. The CDR3 DNA follows: TGCAGCGTTGGGCGGTTCGGTAGCTCCTACAATGAGCAGTTCTTC. Its protein product is CSVGRFGSSYNEQFF.

The chain is built from TRBV30 and TRBJ2-1, with D unclear. CDR3 size: 15 residues. Trimming pared 0 bases from V and 5 bases from J, leaving 14 bases between. Germline values: CDR1 GTSNPN, CDR2 SVGIG (reference sequence). The CDR3 sequence is CAWSVPGSLDNEQFF. Here the CDR3 DNA reads TGTGCCTGGAGTGTACCCGGTAGCTTGGACAATGAGCAGTTCTTC.

This chain uses TRBV30 with TRBJ1-5; D is perhaps TRBD1 (6 bases). The V end was cut by 1 base, the J end by 4 bases, with 17 bases between. This CDR3 is built from 16 residues. CDR1 is GTSNPN, CDR2 SVGIG, per germline (reference sequence). This CDR3 reads CAWSARSFQGNQPQHF. In DNA form, the CDR3 reads TGTGCCTGGAGTGCCCGATCATTCCAGGGGAATCAGCCCCAGCATTTT.

V gene TRBV5-1 combines with J gene TRBJ2-1, with D unresolved. CDR3 length equals 14 residues. The germline CDR1 and CDR2 sequences are SGHRS and YFSETQ. Deletions cut 1 base from V and 1 base from J, with 6 bases between. The DNA of the CDR3 is TGCGCCAGCAGCTTGTATACTTCCTACAATGAGCAGTTCTTC. It encodes CASSLYTSYNEQFF.

The chain combines TRBV4-1 with TRBJ2-1, with D perhaps matching TRBD2 (6 bases). Germline V gives CDR1 MGHRA, CDR2 YSYEKL. V lost 1 base, J lost 4 bases, and 17 bases lay in between. This CDR3 has 17 residues. CDR3 nucleotides: TGCGCCAGCAGCCAAGTGGGAGGCGGGGTAACTTACAATGAGCAGTTCTTC. It codes for CASSQVGGGVTYNEQFF.

The chain couples TRBV6-1 to TRBJ2-1; TRBD2 aligns across 10 bases. The CDR3 covers 15 residues. V gave up 7 bases and J gave up 2 bases; unmatched junction bases: 5. The germline CDR1 and CDR2 sequences are MNHNS and SASEGT. DNA of the CDR3: TGTGCCAGCAAAGAAGCGGGAGGGACCTACAATGAGCAGTTCTTC. This translates into CASKEAGGTYNEQFF.

This chain joins TRBV27 and TRBJ1-5; TRBD1 matches at 7 bases. V was clipped by 5 bases and J by 0 bases; unmatched bases: 4. The CDR3 has 15 residues. The V gene's germline CDR1 is MNHEY and CDR2 SMNVEV (reference sequence). Here the CDR3 DNA reads TGTGCCAGCAGTCTCGGGACAGCTAGCAATCAGCCCCAGCATTTT. The encoded protein is CASSLGTASNQPQHF.

CDR3 coding DNA: TGCAGCGTTGATACGGCAGGGGGCGCACAAGAGACCCAGTACTTC. It encodes CSVDTAGGAQETQYF. The chain joins TRBV29-1 to TRBJ2-5; 8 bases line up with TRBD1. V dropped 3 bases and J dropped 2; count of bases not matched to a gene: 8. The CDR3 totals 15 residues. The germline V gene has CDR1 SQVTM and CDR2 ANQGSEA.

This chain uses TRBV19 with TRBJ1-5, with D perhaps matching TRBD1 (6 bases). The germline V gene encodes CDR1 LNHDA and CDR2 SQIVND (reference sequence). CDR3 size: 16 residues. V lost 3 bases and J lost 4, with 16 bases in between. The CDR3 nucleotides read TGTGCCAGTAGTATTCATGCACAGGGAAAGAATCAGCCCCAGCATTTT. Its translation: CASSIHAQGKNQPQHF.

The chain combines TRBV27 with TRBJ2-7; 8 positions match TRBD1. Germline assignment: CDR1 MNHEY and CDR2 SMNVEV (reference sequence). The CDR3 has 14 residues. J lost 2 bases, V lost 6 bases, and 6 bases had no gene match. The CDR3 sequence is CASSRDRITYEQYF. CDR3 in DNA: TGTGCCAGCAGCAGGGACAGGATCACCTACGAGCAGTACTTC.

The chain recombines TRBV7-9 with TRBJ2-7, with D possibly matching TRBD2 (6 bases). Germline V CDR1 and CDR2: SEHNR, FQNEAQ (reference sequence). The CDR3 covers 14 residues. The V end was cut by 5 bases, the J end by 3 bases, with 14 bases between. The CDR3 sequence is CASSLRDWGYEQYF. Here the CDR3 DNA reads TGTGCCAGCAGCCTACGGGACTGGGGCTACGAGCAGTACTTC.

The J gene is TRBJ2-2, the V gene TRBV4-1; 14 bases match TRBD2. The ends lost 1 base at V and 0 bases at J; junction bases unmatched: 7. The germline CDR1 and CDR2 sequences are MGHRA and YSYEKL. The CDR3 loop spans 20 amino acids. CDR3 sequence: CASSQGWTSGGLTNTGELFF. CDR3 in DNA: TGCGCCAGCAGCCAAGGGTGGACTAGCGGGGGGCTAACGAACACCGGGGAGCTGTTTTTT.

The rearrangement links TRBV10-3 to TRBJ2-3, with 9 bases lining up with TRBD1. CDR1 and CDR2 (germline): ENHRY, SYGVKD. The V segment lost 7 bases and the J segment 6 bases; nucleotides outside the gene matches: 5. The CDR3 totals 13 residues. The CDR3 loop is CAIKGQGMDTQYF. In DNA, the CDR3 is TGTGCCATCAAAGGACAGGGGATGGATACGCAGTATTTT.